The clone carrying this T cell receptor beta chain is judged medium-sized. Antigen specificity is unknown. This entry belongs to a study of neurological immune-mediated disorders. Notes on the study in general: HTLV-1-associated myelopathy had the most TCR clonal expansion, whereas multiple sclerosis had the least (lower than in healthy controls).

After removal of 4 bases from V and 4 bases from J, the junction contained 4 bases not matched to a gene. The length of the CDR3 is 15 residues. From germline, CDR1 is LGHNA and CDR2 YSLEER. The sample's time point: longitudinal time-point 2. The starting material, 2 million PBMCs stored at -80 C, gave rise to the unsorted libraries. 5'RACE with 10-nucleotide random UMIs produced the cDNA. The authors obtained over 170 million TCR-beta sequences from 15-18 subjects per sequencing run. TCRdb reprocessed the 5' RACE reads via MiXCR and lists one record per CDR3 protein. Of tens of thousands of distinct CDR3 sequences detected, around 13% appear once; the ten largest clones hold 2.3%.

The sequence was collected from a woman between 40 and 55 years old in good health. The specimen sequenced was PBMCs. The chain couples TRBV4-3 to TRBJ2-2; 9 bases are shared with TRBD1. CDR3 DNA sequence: TGCGCCAGCAGCCGCGGACAGGGGCCCACCGGGGAGCTGTTTTTT. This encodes CASSRGQGPTGELFF.